This TCR beta chain was observed in a study of long-term antiretroviral therapy in people with HIV. V lost 4 bases, J lost 0 bases, and 10 bases lay in between. Germline loops: CDR1 SGHTA, CDR2 FQGNSA. The length of the CDR3 is 15 residues. Run at survey level, the immunoSEQ assay was version v3.0. The study targeted roughly 35,000-55,000 T-cell genomes per sample in sequencing. The assay was immunoSEQ multiplex PCR, and TCRdb's table has in-frame clones only and misses some. The data show over 10,000 clones, about 77% seen once. A minimum of one pre-ART and two post-ART PBMC samples existed for each donor. Broader study findings: Patients on ART gained diversity, which nonetheless stayed below transplant donor controls.

On this clone: The target antigen is unknown.

This receptor was identified in a woman aged 18-29 years with HIV. The sequences come from unsorted PBMCs, collected 1.3 years after starting antiretroviral therapy. The V call is TRBV7-2, the J call TRBJ1-3; tentatively, D is TRBD1 (6 bases). In nucleotides, the CDR3 is TGTGCCAGCAGCTCGGAGACAGGCTCTGGAAACACCATATATTTT. This codes for CASSSETGSGNTIYF.